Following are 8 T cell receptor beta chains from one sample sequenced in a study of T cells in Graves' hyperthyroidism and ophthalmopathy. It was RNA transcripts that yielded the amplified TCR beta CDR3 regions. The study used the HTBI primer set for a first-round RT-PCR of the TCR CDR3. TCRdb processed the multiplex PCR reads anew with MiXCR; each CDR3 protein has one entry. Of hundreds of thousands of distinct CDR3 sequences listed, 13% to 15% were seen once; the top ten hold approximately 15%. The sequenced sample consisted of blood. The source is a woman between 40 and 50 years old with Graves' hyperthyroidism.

The CDR3 DNA sequence: TGCAGTGCACAACTAGCGGGAGCGAGAACCGGGGAGCTGTTTTTT. Its translation: CSAQLAGARTGELFF. V gene TRBV20-1 combines with J gene TRBJ2-2; 11 bases match TRBD2. The CDR3 runs to 15 residues. V lost 6 bases to trimming and J lost 5 bases; unmatched junction nucleotides: 8. Per the germline V gene, CDR1 is DFQATT and CDR2 is SNEGSKA (reference sequence).

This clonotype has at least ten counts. DNA of the CDR3: TGTGCCAGCAGTGGGACAGGCGGTCTTCAGCCCCAGCATTTT. It translates to CASSGTGGLQPQHF. This chain joins TRBV6-2 or TRBV6-3 and TRBJ1-5, with 8 bases that match TRBD1. The V gene's germline CDR1 is MNHEY and CDR2 SVGEGT. This CDR3 contains 14 residues. V lost 5 bases to trimming and J lost 6 bases; unmatched junction nucleotides: 6.

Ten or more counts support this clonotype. CDR3 protein: CAWSASDRPNYEQYF. The CDR3 DNA reads as TGTGCCTGGAGTGCCTCTGACAGACCTAACTACGAGCAGTACTTC. This rearrangement joins TRBV30 to TRBJ2-7; the D gene is possibly TRBD1 (5 bases). Per the germline V gene, CDR1 is GTSNPN and CDR2 is SVGIG (reference sequence). With 1 base removed from V and 3 bases from J, the gap between germline ends came to 16 bases. This CDR3 contains 15 residues.

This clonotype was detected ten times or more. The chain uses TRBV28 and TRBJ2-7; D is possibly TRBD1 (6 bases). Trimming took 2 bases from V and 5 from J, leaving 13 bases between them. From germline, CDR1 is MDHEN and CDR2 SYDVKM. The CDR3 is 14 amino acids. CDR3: CASSLRDRNNEQYF. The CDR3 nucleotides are TGTGCCAGCAGTTTAAGAGACAGGAACAACGAGCAGTACTTC. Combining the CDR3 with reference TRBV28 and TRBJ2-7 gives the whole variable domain DVKVTQSSRYLVKRTGEKVFLECVQDMDHENMFWYRQDPGLGLRLIYFSYDVKMKEKGDIPEGYSVSREKKERFSLILESASTNQTSMYLCASSLRDRNNEQYFGPGTRLTVT.

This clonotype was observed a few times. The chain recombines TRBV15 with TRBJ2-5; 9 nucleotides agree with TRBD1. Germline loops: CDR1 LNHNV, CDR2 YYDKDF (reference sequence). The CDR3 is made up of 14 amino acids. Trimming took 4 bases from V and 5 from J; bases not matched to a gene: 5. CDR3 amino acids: CATSNTGTGETQYF. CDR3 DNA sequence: TGTGCCACCAGCAACACCGGGACAGGGGAGACCCAGTACTTC.

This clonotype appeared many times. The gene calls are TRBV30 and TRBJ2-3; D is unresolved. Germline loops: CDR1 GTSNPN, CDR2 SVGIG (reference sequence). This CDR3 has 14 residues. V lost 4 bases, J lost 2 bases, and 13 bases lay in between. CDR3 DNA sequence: TGTGCCTGGAAAGGTGGTTGGCTCACAGATACGCAGTATTTT. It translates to CAWKGGWLTDTQYF.

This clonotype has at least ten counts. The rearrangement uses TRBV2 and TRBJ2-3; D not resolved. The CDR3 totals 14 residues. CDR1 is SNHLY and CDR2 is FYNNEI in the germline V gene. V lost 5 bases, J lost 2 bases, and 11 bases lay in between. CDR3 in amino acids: CASSRSGYTDTQYF. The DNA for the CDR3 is TGTGCCAGCAGTCGATCCGGGTACACAGATACGCAGTATTTT.

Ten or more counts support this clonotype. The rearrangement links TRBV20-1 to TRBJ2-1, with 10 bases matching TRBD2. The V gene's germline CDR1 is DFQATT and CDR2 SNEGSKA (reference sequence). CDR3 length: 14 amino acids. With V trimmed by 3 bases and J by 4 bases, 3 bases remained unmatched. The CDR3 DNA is TGCAGTGCTAGCTTACTAGCGGGATACAATGAGCAGTTCTTC. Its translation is CSASLLAGYNEQFF.